Sequencing of this TCR beta chain was carried out in a study of cytomegalovirus exposure and HLA in healthy donors. Both 60 Vbeta primers and 13 Jbeta primers went into the PCR. Repertoires were generated with immunoSEQ multiplex PCR, while TCRdb's copy carries only in-frame clones and drops some. Among about 82,000 clones, roughly 74% were seen once, and the ten largest hold about 6%. Trimming took 6 bases from V and 5 from J; bases not matched to a gene: 0. The CDR3 covers 14 residues. CDR1 MRHNA and CDR2 SNTAGT come from the germline V gene. Source material: PBMCs. The chain recombines TRBV6-4 with TRBJ1-6; 11 positions match TRBD1. This receptor was taken from a woman between 50 and 59 years old in good health and CMV-seropositive. CDR3 DNA sequence: TGTGCCAGCAGGGGACAGGGGGATAATTCACCCCTCCACTTT. Protein product: CASRGQGDNSPLHF.